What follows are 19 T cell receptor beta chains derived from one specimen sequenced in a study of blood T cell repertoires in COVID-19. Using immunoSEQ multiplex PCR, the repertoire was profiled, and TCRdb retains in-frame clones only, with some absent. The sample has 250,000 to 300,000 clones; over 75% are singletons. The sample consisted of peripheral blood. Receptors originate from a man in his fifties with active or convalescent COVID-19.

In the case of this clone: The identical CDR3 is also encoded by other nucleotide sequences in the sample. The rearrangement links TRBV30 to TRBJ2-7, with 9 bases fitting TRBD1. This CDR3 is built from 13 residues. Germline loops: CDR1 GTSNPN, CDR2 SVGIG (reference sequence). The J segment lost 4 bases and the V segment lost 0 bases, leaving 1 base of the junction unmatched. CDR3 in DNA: TGTGCCTGGAGTGTACAGGGGGCATACGAGCAGTACTTC. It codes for CAWSVQGAYEQYF.

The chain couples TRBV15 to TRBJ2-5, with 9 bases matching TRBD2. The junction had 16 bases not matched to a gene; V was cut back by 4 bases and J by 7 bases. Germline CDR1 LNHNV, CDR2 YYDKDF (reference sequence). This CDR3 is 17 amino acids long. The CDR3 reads CATSTGGLADTARTQYF. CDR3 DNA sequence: TGTGCCACCAGCACGGGGGGACTAGCAGACACAGCACGGACCCAGTACTTC.

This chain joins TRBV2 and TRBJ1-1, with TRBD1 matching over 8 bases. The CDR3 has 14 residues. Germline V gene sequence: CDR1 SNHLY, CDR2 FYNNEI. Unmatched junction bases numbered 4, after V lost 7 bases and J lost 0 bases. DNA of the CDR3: TGTGCCAGCATTCCGGACAGGGTGAACACTGAAGCTTTCTTT. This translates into CASIPDRVNTEAFF.

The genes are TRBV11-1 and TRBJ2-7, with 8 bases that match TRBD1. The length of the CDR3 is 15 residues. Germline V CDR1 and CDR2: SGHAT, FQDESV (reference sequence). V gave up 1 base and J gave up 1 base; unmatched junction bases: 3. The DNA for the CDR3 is TGTGCCAGCAGCTTAGGAACAGGGGGATCCTACGAGCAGTACTTC. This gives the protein CASSLGTGGSYEQYF.

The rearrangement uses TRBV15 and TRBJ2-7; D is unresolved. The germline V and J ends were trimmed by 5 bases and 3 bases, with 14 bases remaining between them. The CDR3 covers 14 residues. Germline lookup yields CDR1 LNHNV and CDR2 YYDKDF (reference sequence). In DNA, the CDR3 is TGTGCCACCAGCGGAACTATCGACCTCTACGAGCAGTACTTC. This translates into CATSGTIDLYEQYF.

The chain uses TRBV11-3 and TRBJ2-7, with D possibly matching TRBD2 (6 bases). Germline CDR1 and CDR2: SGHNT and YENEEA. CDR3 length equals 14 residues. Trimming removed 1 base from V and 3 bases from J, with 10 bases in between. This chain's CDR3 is CASSLGEGGYEQYF. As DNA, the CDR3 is TGTGCCAGCAGCTTAGGCGAGGGAGGCTACGAGCAGTACTTC.

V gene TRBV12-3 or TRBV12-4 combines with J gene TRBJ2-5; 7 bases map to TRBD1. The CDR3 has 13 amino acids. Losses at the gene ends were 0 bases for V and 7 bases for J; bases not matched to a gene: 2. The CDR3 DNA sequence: TGTGCCAGCAGTTTAGCGGGGGACAGGACCCAGTACTTC. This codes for CASSLAGDRTQYF.

CDR3 loop: CASSQDSARVSSYNEQFF. For the CDR3, the DNA is TGTGCCAGCAGCCAAGATTCTGCGCGGGTCAGCTCCTACAATGAGCAGTTCTTC. The chain joins TRBV3-1 (or the pseudogene TRBV3-2) to TRBJ2-1; possible D gene TRBD2, 5 bases. V lost 0 bases to trimming and J lost 0 bases, with 15 bases between them. Germline CDR1 LGHDT, CDR2 YNNKEL (reference sequence). The CDR3 is 18 amino acids.

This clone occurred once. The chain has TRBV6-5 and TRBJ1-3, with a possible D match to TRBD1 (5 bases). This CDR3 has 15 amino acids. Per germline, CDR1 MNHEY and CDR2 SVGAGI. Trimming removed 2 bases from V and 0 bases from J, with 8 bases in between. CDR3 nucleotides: TGTGCCAGCAGTTACGGGGGGGTCTCTGGAAACACCATATATTTT. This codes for CASSYGGVSGNTIYF.

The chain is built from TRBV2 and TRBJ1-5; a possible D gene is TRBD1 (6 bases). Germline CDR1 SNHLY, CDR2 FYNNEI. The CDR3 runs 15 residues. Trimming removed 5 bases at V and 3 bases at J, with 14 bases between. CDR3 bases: TGTGCCAGCAGTCCCTCTGGGACACTCAATCAGCCCCAGCATTTT. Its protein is CASSPSGTLNQPQHF. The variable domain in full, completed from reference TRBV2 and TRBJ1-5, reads EPEVTQTPSHQVTQMGQEVILRCVPISNHLYFYWYRQILGQKVEFLVSFYNNEISEKSEIFDDQFSVERPDGSNFTLKIRSTKLEDSAMYFCASSPSGTLNQPQHFGDGTRLSIL.

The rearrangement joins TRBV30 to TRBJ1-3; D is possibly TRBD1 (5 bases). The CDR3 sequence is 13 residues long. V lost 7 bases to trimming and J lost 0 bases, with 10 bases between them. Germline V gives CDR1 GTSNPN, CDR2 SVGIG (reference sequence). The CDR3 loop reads CASTGGSGNTIYF. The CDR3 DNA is TGTGCCTCAACGGGGGGCTCTGGAAACACCATATATTTT. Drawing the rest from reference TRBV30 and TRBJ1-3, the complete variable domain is SQTIHQWPATLVQPVGSPLSLECTVEGTSNPNLYWYRQAAGRGLQLLFYSVGIGQISSEVPQNLSASRPQDRQFILSSKKLLLSDSGFYLCASTGGSGNTIYFGEGSWLTVV.

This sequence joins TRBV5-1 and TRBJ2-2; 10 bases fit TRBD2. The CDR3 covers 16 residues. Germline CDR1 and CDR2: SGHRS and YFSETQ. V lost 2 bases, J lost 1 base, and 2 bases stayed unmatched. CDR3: CASSFIAGGNTGELFF. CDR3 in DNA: TGCGCCAGCAGCTTCATAGCGGGGGGGAACACCGGGGAGCTGTTTTTT.

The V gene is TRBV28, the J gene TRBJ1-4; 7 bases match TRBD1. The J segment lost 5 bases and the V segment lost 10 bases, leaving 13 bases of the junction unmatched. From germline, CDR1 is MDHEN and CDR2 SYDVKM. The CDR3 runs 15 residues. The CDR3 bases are TGTGCCACCGCCGGGACAGTGGTGAAAAATGAAAAACTGTTTTTT. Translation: CATAGTVVKNEKLFF.

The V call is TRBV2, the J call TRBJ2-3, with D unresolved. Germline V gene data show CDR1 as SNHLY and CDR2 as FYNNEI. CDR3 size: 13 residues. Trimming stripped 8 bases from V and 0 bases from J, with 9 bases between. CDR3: CASGTQSTDTQYF. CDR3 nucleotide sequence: TGTGCCAGCGGCACACAGAGCACAGATACGCAGTATTTT. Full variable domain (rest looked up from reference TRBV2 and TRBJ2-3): EPEVTQTPSHQVTQMGQEVILRCVPISNHLYFYWYRQILGQKVEFLVSFYNNEISEKSEIFDDQFSVERPDGSNFTLKIRSTKLEDSAMYFCASGTQSTDTQYFGPGTRLTVL.

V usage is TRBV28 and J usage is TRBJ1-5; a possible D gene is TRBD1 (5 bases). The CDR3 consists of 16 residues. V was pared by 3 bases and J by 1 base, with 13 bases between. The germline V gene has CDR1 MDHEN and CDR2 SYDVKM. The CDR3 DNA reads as TGTGCCAGCAGTTTCCAGGGTTGGGTAAGCAATCAGCCCCAGCATTTT. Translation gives CASSFQGWVSNQPQHF.

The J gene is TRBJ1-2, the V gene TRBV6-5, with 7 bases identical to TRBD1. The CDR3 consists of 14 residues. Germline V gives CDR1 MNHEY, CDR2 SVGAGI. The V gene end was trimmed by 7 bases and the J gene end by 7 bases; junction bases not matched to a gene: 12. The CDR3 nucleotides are TGTGCCAGCACCAGTTCGACAGGGTCGGCTGGCTACACCTTC. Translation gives CASTSSTGSAGYTF.

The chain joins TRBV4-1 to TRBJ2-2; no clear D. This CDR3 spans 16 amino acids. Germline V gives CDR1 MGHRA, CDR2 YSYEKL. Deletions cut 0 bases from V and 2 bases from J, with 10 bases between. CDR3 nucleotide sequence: TGCGCCAGCAGCCAAGATGGCGGTAGAAACACCGGGGAGCTGTTTTTT. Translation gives CASSQDGGRNTGELFF.

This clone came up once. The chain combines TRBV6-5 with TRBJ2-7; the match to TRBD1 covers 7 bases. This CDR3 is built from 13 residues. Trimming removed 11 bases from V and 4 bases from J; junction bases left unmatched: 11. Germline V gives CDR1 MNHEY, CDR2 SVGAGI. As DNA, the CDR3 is TGTGCCGCCCTCGGGGACAGTTCGTACGAGCAGTACTTC. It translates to CAALGDSSYEQYF.

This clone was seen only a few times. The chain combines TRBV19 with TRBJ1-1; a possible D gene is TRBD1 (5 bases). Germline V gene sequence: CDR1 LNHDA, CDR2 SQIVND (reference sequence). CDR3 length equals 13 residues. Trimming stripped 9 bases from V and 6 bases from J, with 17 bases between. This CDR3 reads CASSLGRGAEAFF. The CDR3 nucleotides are TGTGCCAGCAGCCTGGGCCGGGGGGCTGAAGCTTTCTTT. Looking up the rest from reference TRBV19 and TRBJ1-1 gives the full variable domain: DGGITQSPKYLFRKEGQNVTLSCEQNLNHDAMYWYRQDPGQGLRLIYYSQIVNDFQKGDIAEGYSVSREKKESFPLTVTSAQKNPTAFYLCASSLGRGAEAFFGQGTRLTVV.